Sequencing of this T cell receptor (beta chain) was carried out in a study of siplizumab effects on memory and regulatory T cells. Study-level points and caveats: Alloreactive sequences traceable to unstimulated CD4+ memory cells were significantly reduced by siplizumab. Controls showed an average of around 27% Treg-derived mappable alloreactive CD4+ clones, while siplizumab showed 65% to 70%. Unstimulated naive T cells seemed to show more diversity than memory cells did, and they also seemed to be among the major contributors to the alloresponse.

Trimming removed 2 bases from V and 2 bases from J, with 10 bases in between. Germline loops: CDR1 MDHEN, CDR2 SYDVKM. This CDR3 region has 15 residues. A remark on this clone: Its specificity is unknown.

Per-sample assaying covered 95,000 to 100,000 TCR templates. Some clones are missing from TCRdb's copy, which holds only in-frame ones; the method was immunoSEQ multiplex PCR. The profile shows 65,000 to 70,000 clones, around 90% of them singletons. This chain joins TRBV28 and TRBJ1-5; unclear D gene. This receptor was taken from a human donor in good health. Material: Tregs sorted from blood. The CDR3, as DNA: TGTGCCAGCAGTTTAAACACCTTTGGCAATCAGCCCCAGCATTTT. Its translation: CASSLNTFGNQPQHF.